This is a list of T cell receptor beta chains from one sample in a study of tumor-infiltrating lymphocytes in primary liver carcinoma. From the multiplex PCR reads, TCRdb called clonotypes with MiXCR, one entry per CDR3 protein. The repertoire has around 56,000 distinct CDR3 sequences, just over 70% of them found once; the top ten carry around 50%. The sequenced sample was liver tumor tissue from sampling region 2. Receptors originate from a man aged 35-49 years with primary liver carcinoma and hepatitis B virus infection. Each CDR3 is given with its conserved first and last residue. Fields, in order: J gene, V gene, clone size, D gene, CDR3 protein, CDR3 DNA. A D gene is named only where the DNA matches it firmly. Size tells how often a clone was seen (once, few, many) or the class of an expanded clone, and some rows leave it out.

TRBJ1-1 TRBV18 NA TRBD1 CAISPPRQGITFF TGTGCCATCTCACCACCGCGACAGGGGATTACTTTCTTT
TRBJ2-3 TRBV11-2 NA NA CANSRQAINPTDTQNF TGTGCCAACAGCCGACAAGCCATCAACCCCACAGATACGCAGAATTTT
TRBJ2-7 TRBV7-2 NA NA CTSSFPPRDYEQYF TGTACCAGCAGCTTCCCCCCGCGGGACTACGAGCAGTACTTC
TRBJ2-3 TRBV6-6 NA NA CVSSYPHTGGSGSRTSTDTQYF TGTGTCAGCAGTTACCCCCACACAGGGGGCAGCGGGAGTAGAACTAGCACAGATACGCAGTATTTT
TRBJ2-1 TRBV11-3 once NA CASSLGVSNTDQFF TGTGCCAGCAGCTTAGGCGTCTCGAACACTGATCAGTTCTTC
TRBJ2-3 TRBV12-3/TRBV12-4 NA NA CTSSLSSAGLTDTQYF TGTACCAGCAGTCTTTCCTCGGCGGGACTCACAGATACGCAGTATTTT
TRBJ2-7 TRBV6-6 NA TRBD1 CASSYGTGDTEQYF TGTGCCAGTAGTTACGGGACAGGTGATACGGAGCAGTACTTC
TRBJ1-1 TRBV11-2 once NA CASSPSRWLVNTEASF TGTGCCAGCAGCCCATCCAGGTGGTTGGTGAATACTGAAGCTTCCTTT
TRBJ2-2 TRBV28 few TRBD1 CASNLTGGTGELFF TGTGCCAGCAACCTGACAGGGGGCACCGGGGAGCTGTTTTTT
TRBJ1-6 TRBV28 many TRBD1 CASGTGPAYNSPLHF TGTGCCAGCGGGACAGGGCCGGCCTATAATTCACCCCTCCACTTT
TRBJ2-7 TRBV11-2 NA TRBD1 CASSFMQGAMHNEQYF TGTGCCAGCAGCTTCATGCAGGGGGCCATGCATAACGAGCAATACTTC
TRBJ2-3 TRBV11-2 NA NA CVCSASTDTQYF TGTGTCTGTAGCGCCAGCACAGATACGCAGTATTTT
TRBJ2-6 TRBV6-1 NA NA CASSGTTDGVNVLTF TGTGCCAGCAGTGGGACGACCGATGGGGTCAACGTCCTGACTTTC
TRBJ1-2 TRBV29-1 NA NA CSVDWGAGYTF TGTAGCGTTGACTGGGGGGCTGGCTACACCTTC
TRBJ2-2 TRBV7-8 many TRBD2 CASSFRTSGANTGELFF TGTGCCAGCAGCTTCCGGACTAGCGGGGCGAACACCGGGGAGCTGTTTTTT
TRBJ2-3 TRBV29-1 NA TRBD2 CSVATSYSGWAVTQYF TGCAGCGTTGCGACTTCATATAGCGGGTGGGCCGTTACGCAGTATTTT
TRBJ2-3 TRBV5-5 few NA CASSLVTLTGTDTQYF TGTGCCAGCAGCTTGGTAACCCTTACCGGAACAGATACGCAGTATTTT
TRBJ1-1 TRBV29-1 once NA CSASLGGMNIEAFF TGCAGCGCCTCCCTGGGGGGCATGAACATTGAAGCTTTCTTT
TRBJ2-4 TRBV5-1 NA TRBD1 CASSLGGTGIVKNIQYF TGCGCCAGCAGCTTGGGTGGGACAGGGATAGTCAAAAACATTCAGTACTTC
TRBJ2-6 TRBV21-1 NA NA CASSKGRSEDRDTGANVLTF TGTGCCAGCAGCAAAGGGCGGTCGGAGGACAGGGACACTGGGGCCAACGTCCTGACTTTC
TRBJ2-1 TRBV6-1 NA NA CASSEERSIEQFF TGTGCCAGCAGTGAAGAGAGGAGCATTGAGCAGTTCTTC
TRBJ2-2 TRBV11-2 many NA CASSPDSGELFF TGTGCCAGCAGCCCTGATTCCGGGGAGCTGTTTTTT
TRBJ2-7 TRBV4-2 NA NA CASSQDRPVSTEQYF TGTGCCAGCAGCCAAGATAGGCCAGTAAGTACCGAACAGTACTTC
TRBJ1-2 TRBV4-3 NA NA CANSQAGAVRNYGYTF TGCGCCAACAGCCAGGCAGGGGCAGTGAGGAACTATGGCTACACCTTC
TRBJ2-7 TRBV4-1 NA NA CASSHETRQTYKQYF TGCGCCAGCAGCCATGAGACGCGACAGACCTACAAGCAGTACTTC
TRBJ2-1 TRBV4-3 many TRBD2 CASSQDGLAAYNEQFF TGCGCCAGCAGCCAAGACGGACTAGCGGCATACAATGAGCAGTTCTTC
TRBJ2-1 TRBV7-9 few NA CAGSDAGTSLVGEQFF TGTGCCGGCAGCGACGCCGGGACTTCCCTCGTCGGCGAGCAGTTCTTC
TRBJ2-2 TRBV29-1 NA TRBD1 CSALEGANTGELFF TGCAGCGCCCTAGAGGGGGCGAACACCGGGGAGCTATTTTTT